One and the same sample provided the 23 T cell receptor beta chains below, sequenced in a study of blood T cells in healthy people across ages. The authors ran a second PCR of 7 to 11 cycles using a sample-barcoded 5' primer and a J-beta primer mix. Via MiXCR, TCRdb re-called the 5' RACE reads, giving one row per CDR3 protein. The repertoire holds about a million distinct CDR3 sequences, approximately 50% seen once, with about a fifth in the top ten. Sample: blood. These receptors were taken from a woman in her sixties in good health.

V is TRBV15 and J is TRBJ2-5, with D tentatively TRBD1 (5 bases). V was pared by 1 base and J by 5 bases, with 11 bases between. The germline V gene encodes CDR1 LNHNV and CDR2 YYDKDF (reference sequence). CDR3 length: 14 residues. The CDR3 spells CATSRAQGLETQYF. The CDR3, as DNA: TGTGCCACCAGCAGAGCCCAGGGTCTCGAGACCCAGTACTTC.

This clonotype was seen a single time. A much larger clonotype is one base distant, so this may be a read error. The V gene is TRBV7-9, the J gene TRBJ2-2; D unresolved. V lost 0 bases and J lost 0, with 2 bases in between. Germline V CDR1 and CDR2: SEHNR, FQNEAQ (reference sequence). This CDR3 comprises 14 residues. CDR3 residues: CASSLAPNTGELFF. DNA of the CDR3: TGTGCCAGCAGCTTAGCCCCGAACACCGGGGAGCTGTTTTTT.

The sample holds one count of this clonotype. The gene calls are TRBV12-3 or TRBV12-4 and TRBJ2-3, with 7 bases fitting TRBD2. Losses at the gene ends were 6 bases for V and 2 bases for J; bases not matched to a gene: 8. The CDR3 has 15 residues. Here the CDR3 DNA reads TGTGCCAGCAGCCTCGCGACTAGCTACACAGATACGCAGTATTTT. This encodes CASSLATSYTDTQYF.

This clonotype was detected only a few times. A much larger clonotype is one base distant, so this may be a read error. The CDR3 DNA reads as TGCAGTGCTAGAACGGGGGGAGATTATGGCTGCACCTTC. Translated: CSARTGGDYGCTF. This chain joins TRBV20-1 and TRBJ1-2, with a weak D call TRBD1 (5 bases). CDR3 size: 13 residues. The germline V gene encodes CDR1 DFQATT and CDR2 SNEGSKA (reference sequence).

The rearrangement links TRBV6-6 to TRBJ2-7, with D uncertain. The last part of the DNA fits TRBJ2-5 better; the J call may be wrong. The CDR3 extends over 14 amino acids. Germline V gives CDR1 MNHNY, CDR2 SVGAGI (reference sequence). CDR3 in amino acids: CASSYLGWEETQYF. The CDR3 DNA sequence: TGTGCCAGCAGTTACTTGGGCTGGGAAGAGACCCAGTACTTC.

The chain links TRBV28 to TRBJ2-5; D remains unclear. This CDR3 comprises 14 residues. Germline V CDR1 and CDR2: MDHEN, SYDVKM. V lost 5 bases to trimming and J lost 5 bases, with 15 bases between them. This chain's CDR3 is CASSPYWARETQYF. The CDR3 region has the DNA TGTGCCAGCAGTCCGTACTGGGCTAGGGAGACCCAGTACTTC.

V and J are TRBV28 and TRBJ2-7; TRBD2 matches 13 bases. Germline V gene data show CDR1 as MDHEN and CDR2 as SYDVKM. The V and J ends lost 6 bases and 5 bases, in that order; junction bases with no gene match: 7. The CDR3 consists of 15 residues. CDR3 protein: CASSLGLAGENEQYF. The CDR3, as DNA: TGTGCCAGCAGCCTCGGACTAGCGGGAGAGAACGAGCAGTACTTC.

The V gene is TRBV2, the J gene TRBJ2-3; TRBD1 matches 8 bases. The CDR3 is made up of 21 amino acids. V gave up 6 bases and J gave up 3 bases; unmatched junction bases: 26. Germline CDR1 reads SNHLY; CDR2 reads FYNNEI. In nucleotides, the CDR3 is TGTGCCAGCAGCCGAATGGCCGTCTTGGACAGGGAAAGATCAAGTACAGATACGCAGTATTTT. Amino acid sequence: CASSRMAVLDRERSSTDTQYF.

This clonotype was seen only a few times. CDR3 DNA sequence: TGCGCCAGCAGCCAAGAAGTAGCGGGAGGAATAGATACGCAGTATTTT. Translating it yields CASSQEVAGGIDTQYF. The J gene is TRBJ2-3, the V gene TRBV4-3; TRBD2 agrees at 10 bases. Losses at the gene ends were 0 bases for V and 5 bases for J; bases not matched to a gene: 5. Germline CDR1 LGHNA, CDR2 YSLEER. The CDR3 runs 16 residues.

The chain joins TRBV20-1 to TRBJ2-1; D gene uncertain. Trimming took off 6 bases at V and 6 bases at J, with 12 bases between the two ends. The CDR3 runs to 12 residues. Germline-derived CDR1 and CDR2 are DFQATT and SNEGSKA (reference sequence). CDR3 in amino acids: CSAPTLRNEQFF. As DNA, the CDR3 is TGCAGTGCCCCGACTCTCCGCAATGAGCAGTTCTTC.

This clonotype was observed a single time. The CDR3 DNA reads TGCAGTGCTAGAGATTGGGGCAGCACCATGAAATCCTACGAGCAGTACTTC. Protein sequence: CSARDWGSTMKSYEQYF. The chain uses TRBV20-1 and TRBJ2-7, with D tentatively TRBD1 (5 bases). The CDR3 totals 17 residues. Per germline, CDR1 DFQATT and CDR2 SNEGSKA (reference sequence). V was trimmed by 0 bases and J by 1 base, leaving 19 bases between them.

This clonotype was seen a few times. The V call is TRBV5-1, the J call TRBJ2-3; no clear D gene. The CDR3 totals 15 residues. Looked up from germline, CDR1 is SGHRS and CDR2 is YFSETQ. The V end lost 6 bases, the J end lost 0 bases, and 14 bases lay between the germline ends. CDR3 coding DNA: TGCGCCAGCACCCCTGACGGATCTAGCACAGATACGCAGTATTTT. It is translated as CASTPDGSSTDTQYF.

The J gene is TRBJ2-2, the V gene TRBV12-3 or TRBV12-4, with TRBD2 matching 8 bases. This CDR3 contains 15 residues. V was clipped by 3 bases and J by 7 bases; unmatched bases: 7. This CDR3 is CASSLGRAGVGELFF. The CDR3 bases are TGTGCCAGCAGTTTGGGACGAGCGGGAGTCGGGGAGCTGTTTTTT.

This clonotype has more than one count but fewer than ten. The gene calls are TRBV5-5 and TRBJ1-5; no firm D call. With 4 bases removed from V and 2 bases from J, the gap between germline ends came to 16 bases. CDR1 and CDR2 (germline): SGHKS, YYEKEE (reference sequence). The CDR3 runs to 16 residues. CDR3 in amino acids: CASSPDLPQGNQPQHF. CDR3 DNA sequence: TGTGCCAGCAGCCCGGACCTACCGCAGGGCAATCAGCCCCAGCATTTT.

The genes are TRBV7-9 and TRBJ2-7; 7 bases line up with TRBD1. CDR3 length: 14 amino acids. Germline lookup yields CDR1 SEHNR and CDR2 FQNEAQ (reference sequence). With V trimmed by 5 bases and J by 3 bases, 7 bases remained unmatched. CDR3 amino acids: CASSPRQGLYEQYF. Here the CDR3 DNA reads TGTGCCAGCAGCCCACGACAGGGTCTCTACGAGCAGTACTTC.

This clonotype was counted between two and nine times. This chain connects TRBV12-3 or TRBV12-4 to TRBJ1-1; tentatively, D is TRBD1 (5 bases). The V gene lost 3 bases and the J gene lost 6 bases, with 11 bases spanning the gap. This CDR3 contains 13 residues. CDR3 sequence: CASSLEGTAEAFF. The CDR3 nucleotides read TGTGCCAGCAGTTTGGAGGGGACGGCTGAAGCTTTCTTT.

The rearrangement joins TRBV11-2 to TRBJ2-3; 16 bases fit TRBD2. This CDR3 comprises 16 residues. Germline values: CDR1 SGHAT, CDR2 FQNNGV. V lost 5 bases, J lost 3 bases, and 2 bases stayed unmatched. CDR3 residues: CASSGGLAGGTDTQYF. The CDR3 nucleotides read TGTGCCAGCAGCGGGGGACTAGCGGGAGGGACAGATACGCAGTATTTT.

This clonotype was observed at least ten times. This chain uses TRBV9 with TRBJ1-2; D is unresolved. Germline CDR1 SGDLS, CDR2 YYNGEE. This CDR3 has 15 amino acids. Trimming took 4 bases from V and 6 from J, leaving 19 bases between them. The CDR3 loop reads CASSPSTIGMDGYTF. The CDR3 bases are TGTGCCAGCAGCCCCTCAACTATCGGGATGGATGGCTACACCTTC.

V usage is TRBV12-3 or TRBV12-4 and J usage is TRBJ2-1, with D perhaps matching TRBD2 (6 bases). Trimming took off 8 bases at V and 12 bases at J, with 17 bases between the two ends. The CDR3 loop spans 12 amino acids. CDR3: CASELGPGGQFF. The CDR3 DNA sequence: TGTGCCAGCGAGTTGGGGCCCGGGGGGCAGTTCTTC.

This clonotype was seen more than once but under ten times. The CDR3 DNA reads TGTGCCAGCGCCTCATCTAACTATGGCTACACCTTC. It specifies CASASSNYGYTF. The V and J genes are TRBV12-3 or TRBV12-4 and TRBJ1-2; D call uncertain. Trimming took off 8 bases at V and 0 bases at J, with 7 bases between the two ends. The CDR3 extends over 12 amino acids.

The chain uses TRBV20-1 and TRBJ2-5; D gene unclear. Trimming stripped 3 bases from V and 6 bases from J, with 2 bases between. The germline V gene has CDR1 DFQATT and CDR2 SNEGSKA (reference sequence). CDR3 length: 9 amino acids. Here the CDR3 DNA reads TGCAGTGCTAGGAAGACCCAGTACTTC. This translates into CSARKTQYF.

The V and J genes are TRBV15 and TRBJ2-3; D ambiguous. Germline-derived CDR1 and CDR2 are LNHNV and YYDKDF (reference sequence). Trimming removed 0 bases from V and 6 bases from J, with 10 bases in between. The CDR3 contains 14 residues. CDR3 sequence: CATSRDDSVDTQYF. The CDR3 DNA follows: TGTGCCACCAGCAGAGATGACTCCGTCGATACGCAGTATTTT.

CDR3 in amino acids: CASSVPGTTEQFF. CDR3 in DNA: TGTGCCAGCAGCGTCCCCGGGACAACTGAGCAGTTCTTC. This chain joins TRBV7-2 and TRBJ2-1; D perhaps matches TRBD1 (6 bases). This CDR3 has 13 amino acids. Germline V gene data show CDR1 as SGHTA and CDR2 as FQGNSA. With 5 bases removed from V and 9 bases from J, the gap between germline ends came to 14 bases.